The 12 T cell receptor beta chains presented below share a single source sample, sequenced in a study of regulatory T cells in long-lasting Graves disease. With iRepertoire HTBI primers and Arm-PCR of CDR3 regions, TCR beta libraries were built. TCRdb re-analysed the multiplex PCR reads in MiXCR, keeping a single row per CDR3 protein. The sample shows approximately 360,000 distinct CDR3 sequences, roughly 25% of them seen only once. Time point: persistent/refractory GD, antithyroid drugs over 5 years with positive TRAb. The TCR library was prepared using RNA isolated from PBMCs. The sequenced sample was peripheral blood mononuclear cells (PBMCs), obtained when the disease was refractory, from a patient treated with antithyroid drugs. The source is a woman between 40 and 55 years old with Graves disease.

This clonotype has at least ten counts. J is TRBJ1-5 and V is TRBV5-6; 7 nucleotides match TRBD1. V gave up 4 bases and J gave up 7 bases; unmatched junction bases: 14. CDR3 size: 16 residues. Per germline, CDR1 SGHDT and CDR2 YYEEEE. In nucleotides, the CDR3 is TGTGCCAGCAGCATACGGGGGCAGGGGGTCCGACAGCCCCAGCATTTT. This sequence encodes CASSIRGQGVRQPQHF. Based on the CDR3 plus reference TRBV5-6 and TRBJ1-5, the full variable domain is DAGVTQSPTHLIKTRGQQVTLRCSPKSGHDTVSWYQQALGQGPQFIFQYYEEEERQRGNFPDRFSGHQFPNYSSELNVNALLLGDSALYLCASSIRGQGVRQPQHFGDGTRLSIL.

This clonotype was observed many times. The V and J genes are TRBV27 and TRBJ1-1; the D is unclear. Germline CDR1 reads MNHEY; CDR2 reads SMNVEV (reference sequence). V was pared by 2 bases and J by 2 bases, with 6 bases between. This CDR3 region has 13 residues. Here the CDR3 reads CASSLRENTEAFF. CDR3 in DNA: TGTGCCAGCAGTTTAAGAGAAAACACTGAAGCTTTCTTT.

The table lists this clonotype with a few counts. CDR3 bases: TGCAGTGCCGAGGGACAGCCCATGAACACTGAAGCTTTCTTT. Its protein is CSAEGQPMNTEAFF. This chain uses TRBV20-1 with TRBJ1-1, with 7 bases identical to TRBD1. From germline, CDR1 is DFQATT and CDR2 SNEGSKA (reference sequence). J gave up 0 bases and V 6 bases, and 7 bases lay outside the gene matches. This CDR3 contains 14 residues.

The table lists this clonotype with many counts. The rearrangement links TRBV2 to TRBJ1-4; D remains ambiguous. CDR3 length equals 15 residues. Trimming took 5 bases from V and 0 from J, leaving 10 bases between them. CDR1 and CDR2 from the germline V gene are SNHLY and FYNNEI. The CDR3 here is CASSRQHATNEKLFF. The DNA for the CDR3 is TGTGCCAGCAGTAGACAACACGCAACTAATGAAAAACTGTTTTTT.

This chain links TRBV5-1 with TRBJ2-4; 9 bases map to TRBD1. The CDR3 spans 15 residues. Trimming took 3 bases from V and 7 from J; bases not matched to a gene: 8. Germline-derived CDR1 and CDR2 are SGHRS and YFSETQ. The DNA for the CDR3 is TGCGCCAGCAGCTCTTCGGACAGGGGTCCGAACATTCAGTACTTC. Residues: CASSSSDRGPNIQYF.

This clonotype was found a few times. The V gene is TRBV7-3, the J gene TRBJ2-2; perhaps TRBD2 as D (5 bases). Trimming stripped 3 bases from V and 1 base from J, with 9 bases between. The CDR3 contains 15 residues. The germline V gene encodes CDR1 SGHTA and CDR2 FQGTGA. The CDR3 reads CASSLSSGNTGELFF. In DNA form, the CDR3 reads TGTGCCAGCAGCTTGTCCAGCGGGAACACCGGGGAGCTGTTTTTT.

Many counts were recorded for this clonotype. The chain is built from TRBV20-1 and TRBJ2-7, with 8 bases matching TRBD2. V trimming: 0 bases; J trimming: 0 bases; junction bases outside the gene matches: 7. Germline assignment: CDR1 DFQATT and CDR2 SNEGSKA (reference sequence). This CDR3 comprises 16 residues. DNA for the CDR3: TGCAGTGCTAGAGACCCAACTAGCGGAAGCTCCTACGAGCAGTACTTC. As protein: CSARDPTSGSSYEQYF.

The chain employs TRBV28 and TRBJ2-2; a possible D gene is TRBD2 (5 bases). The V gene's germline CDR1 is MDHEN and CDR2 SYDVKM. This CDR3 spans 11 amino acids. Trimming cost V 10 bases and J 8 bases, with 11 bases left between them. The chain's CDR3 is CATTGMGELFF. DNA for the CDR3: TGTGCCACCACCGGGATGGGGGAGCTGTTTTTT.

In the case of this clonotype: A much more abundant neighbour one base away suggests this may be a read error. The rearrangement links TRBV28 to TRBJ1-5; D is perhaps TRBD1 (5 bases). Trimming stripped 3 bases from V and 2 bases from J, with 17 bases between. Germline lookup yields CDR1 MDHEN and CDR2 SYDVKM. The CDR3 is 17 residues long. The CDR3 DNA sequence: TGTGCCAGCAGTTTCGGGGGTGGAGGGCTTCGCAATCAGCCCCAGCATTTT. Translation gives CASSFGGGGLRNQPQHF.

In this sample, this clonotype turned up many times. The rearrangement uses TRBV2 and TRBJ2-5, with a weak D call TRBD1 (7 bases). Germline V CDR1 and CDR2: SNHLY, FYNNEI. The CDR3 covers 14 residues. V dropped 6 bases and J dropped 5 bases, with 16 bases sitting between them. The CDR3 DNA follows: TGTGCCAGCAGCGTCCACCCAGGGGGGGAGACCCAGTACTTC. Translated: CASSVHPGGETQYF.

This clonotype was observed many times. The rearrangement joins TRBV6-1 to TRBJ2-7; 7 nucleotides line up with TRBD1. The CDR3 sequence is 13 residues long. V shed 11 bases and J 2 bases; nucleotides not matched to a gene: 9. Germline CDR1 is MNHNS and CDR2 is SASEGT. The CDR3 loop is CAGMGDSPYEQYF. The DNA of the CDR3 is TGTGCCGGAATGGGGGACAGTCCCTACGAGCAGTACTTC.

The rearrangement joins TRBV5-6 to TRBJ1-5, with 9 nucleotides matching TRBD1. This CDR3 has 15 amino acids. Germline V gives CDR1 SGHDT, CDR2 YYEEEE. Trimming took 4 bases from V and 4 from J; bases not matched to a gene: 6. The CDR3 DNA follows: TGTGCCAGCAGCCCGGGACAGGGATGGAATCAGCCCCAGCATTTT. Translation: CASSPGQGWNQPQHF.